This TCR beta chain stems from a study of T-cell memory formation after mild COVID-19. The CDR3 length is 15 residues. CDR1 is DFQATT, CDR2 SNEGSKA, per germline (reference sequence). J gave up 4 bases and V 0 bases, and 6 bases lay outside the gene matches. One entry per CDR3 protein, called by TCRdb with MiXCR from the 5' RACE reads. The repertoire consists of hundreds of thousands of distinct CDR3 sequences, with roughly 15% occurring once and the leading ten covering 20% to 25%. This sequence joins TRBV20-1 and TRBJ2-1, with 7 bases identical to TRBD1. The TCR sequence derives from a man between 18 and 35 years old who had mild COVID-19 (a few samples of this study predate the infection). Cell type and time point are not known. Specimen: PBMCs or a T cell subset sorted from them (not recorded which). The CDR3 DNA follows: TGCAGTGCTAGAGATGCCGGGACAGCGTACAATGAGCAGTTCTTC. Encoded protein: CSARDAGTAYNEQFF.